The 8 T cell receptor beta chains listed next were all sequenced from one sample in a study of shared clonotypes between healthy human individuals. Produced via immunoSEQ multiplex PCR; TCRdb's table is partial and in-frame only. The sample has about 690,000 clones; roughly 91% are singletons. The sequenced material came from memory CD8+ T cells from PBMCs. The sample's subset: CD45RO+ cells pooled with CCR7-negative TemRA cells. These receptors were collected from a man aged 18-30 years in good health. Some clones in this sample may be carry-over from other donors' samples.

The chain links TRBV2 to TRBJ1-3; no reliable D call. The CDR3 runs to 17 residues. CDR1 is SNHLY, CDR2 FYNNEI, per germline. Trimming removed 0 bases from V and 4 bases from J, with 16 bases in between. Written as DNA, the CDR3 is TGTGCCAGCAGTGAAGCACGGGCCCCCGGCGCCGGAAACACCATATATTTT. This encodes CASSEARAPGAGNTIYF.

The chain couples TRBV6-6 to TRBJ2-3; 10 bases align to TRBD1. The CDR3 has 16 amino acids. CDR1 MNHNY and CDR2 SVGAGI come from the germline V gene (reference sequence). Trimming at V came to 6 bases and at J to 2 bases, leaving 8 bases not matched to a gene. The CDR3 DNA reads as TGTGCCAGCAGCCTCGGGGGACAGGGGAACACAGATACGCAGTATTTT. It specifies CASSLGGQGNTDTQYF.

This chain links TRBV7-9 with TRBJ2-1, with 7 nucleotides matching TRBD2. Germline lookup yields CDR1 SEHNR and CDR2 FQNEAQ (reference sequence). The CDR3 spans 16 residues. With V trimmed by 3 bases and J by 5 bases, 10 bases remained unmatched. CDR3 sequence: CASSFRAGVTNNEQFF. As DNA, the CDR3 is TGTGCCAGCAGCTTTCGCGCGGGAGTTACGAACAATGAGCAGTTCTTC.

This clone has just one count. The chain carries TRBV6-1 and TRBJ2-1; tentative D call: TRBD1 (5 bases). There are 13 residues in the CDR3. CDR1 and CDR2 from the germline V gene are MNHNS and SASEGT. V was pared by 5 bases and J by 6 bases, with 11 bases between. CDR3 in amino acids: CASSPRQGNEQFF. DNA for the CDR3: TGTGCCAGCAGTCCCAGGCAGGGCAATGAGCAGTTCTTC.

The V gene is TRBV27, the J gene TRBJ2-5; 7 nucleotides agree with TRBD2. The V segment lost 2 bases and the J segment 3 bases; nucleotides outside the gene matches: 3. Germline lookup yields CDR1 MNHEY and CDR2 SMNVEV (reference sequence). This CDR3 region has 14 residues. CDR3 DNA: TGTGCCAGCAGTTTAGGGCTAGCGGAAGAGACCCAGTACTTC. Amino acid sequence: CASSLGLAEETQYF.

This clone was found a few times. This chain connects TRBV6-1 to TRBJ2-7; 9 bases are a match to TRBD1. This CDR3 is 15 amino acids long. Germline assignment: CDR1 MNHNS and CDR2 SASEGT. V gave up 5 bases and J gave up 6 bases; unmatched junction bases: 11. The CDR3 bases are TGTGCCAGCAGTCAACAGACAGGGGGGGTTGGCGAGCAGTACTTC. Amino acids: CASSQQTGGVGEQYF.

V usage is TRBV28 and J usage is TRBJ1-5, with a possible D match to TRBD1 (5 bases). The V end was cut by 2 bases, the J end by 0 bases, with 11 bases between. CDR1 MDHEN and CDR2 SYDVKM come from the germline V gene. The CDR3 consists of 16 residues. CDR3 protein: CASSLVWGISNQPQHF. DNA of the CDR3: TGTGCCAGCAGTTTAGTATGGGGGATTAGCAATCAGCCCCAGCATTTT.

J is TRBJ2-7 and V is TRBV9; 9 nucleotides agree with TRBD2. Per the germline V gene, CDR1 is SGDLS and CDR2 is YYNGEE. The CDR3 has 18 amino acids. V was clipped by 1 base and J by 0 bases; unmatched bases: 11. The CDR3 reads CASSVKGTSFSSSYEQYF. CDR3 in DNA: TGTGCCAGCAGCGTAAAAGGGACTAGCTTCTCGAGCTCCTACGAGCAGTACTTC.